This T cell receptor (beta chain) originates from a study of STAT3 mutations in large granular lymphocyte leukemia. Method: immunoSEQ multiplex PCR; TCRdb's copy keeps in-frame clones and lacks some. The sample consists of over 30,000 clones, around nine tenths of them appearing once. About this clone itself: Its antigen is still unknown.

The CDR3 loop spans 16 amino acids. V shed 5 bases and J 4 bases; nucleotides not matched to a gene: 8. Germline assignment: CDR1 MNHNY and CDR2 SVGAGI (reference sequence). Findings and limits, study-wide: Clonal expansion was inferred from samples taken at other timepoints. Every T-LGLL patient had at least one immunodominant TCRbeta clonotype.

This sequence joins TRBV6-6 and TRBJ2-5, with 12 bases aligning to TRBD2. The receptor was isolated from a human donor with T large granular lymphocyte leukemia. Some clones in this sample may be carry-over from other donors' samples. Sequencing used PBMCs. In DNA form, the CDR3 reads TGTGCCAGCAGTCCATCTAGCGGGGGGGCTGGAGAGACCCAGTACTTC. This encodes CASSPSSGGAGETQYF.